This TCR beta chain was identified in a study of neurological immune-mediated disorders. The time point is: longitudinal time-point 1 (baseline). 2 million PBMCs stored at -80 C were the source of the unsorted libraries. Germline CDR1 reads SGHRS; CDR2 reads YFSETQ. Losses at the gene ends were 1 base for V and 5 bases for J; bases not matched to a gene: 6. This CDR3 contains 15 residues. This clonotype was counted ten times or more. Its specificity is unknown. The cDNA was generated through 5'RACE incorporating 10-nucleotide random UMIs. The output of every sequencing run, over 180 million TCR-beta sequences, came from 15-18 subjects. TCRdb ran MiXCR on the 5' RACE reads and lists one entry per CDR3 protein. Of 70,000 to 75,000 distinct CDR3 sequences listed, roughly 13% are singletons. Study conclusions and caveats: Levels of TCR clonal expansion peaked in HTLV-1-associated myelopathy and reached their lowest in multiple sclerosis, under those of healthy controls.

The source material was PBMCs. The chain has TRBV5-1 and TRBJ2-1; 7 bases are a match to TRBD1. This sequence originates from a female donor with HTLV-1-associated myelopathy (HAM/TSP). The CDR3 sequence: CASSLRQGINNEQFF. DNA for the CDR3: TGCGCCAGCAGCTTGAGACAGGGAATAAACAATGAGCAGTTCTTC.